This TCR beta chain is from a study of T-cell memory formation after mild COVID-19. In the study overall: TCR clusters were mostly confined to one donor each.

From 5'RACE with constant-segment primers came TCR alpha and TCR beta cDNA libraries that carried sample barcodes and UMIs. TCRdb recomputed calls from the 5' RACE reads with MiXCR, one row per CDR3 protein. Here the sample spans 560,000 or so distinct CDR3 sequences, 15% to 20% being singletons. Study-wide results and limits: Day 15 to 85 contracting clones showed balanced CD4/CD8; later expanders leaned CD4+.

This clonotype turned up a few times. Its matching antigen is unknown. This sequence was found in an adult woman who had mild COVID-19 (a few samples of this study predate the infection). Cell type and time point are not known. The sequenced sample was PBMCs or a T cell subset sorted from them (not recorded which).

The CDR3 here is CASSLTRSGSEAFF. The CDR3 region has the DNA TGTGCCAGCAGCTTAACCCGGTCGGGGAGTGAAGCTTTCTTT. The chain employs TRBV7-9 and TRBJ1-1; D is unresolved. Deletions cut 2 bases from V and 7 bases from J, with 14 bases between. From germline, CDR1 is SEHNR and CDR2 FQNEAQ (reference sequence). CDR3 length: 14 amino acids.